This record covers a single T cell receptor (beta chain). Its matching antigen is unknown. Mismatch with germline at one junction end may stem from a read error. The germline V gene has CDR1 SGHDT and CDR2 YYEEEE. The CDR3 totals 16 residues. The data originate from a study of T cell repertoires in cytomegalovirus infection. Study details: Indications came from public TCR beta signatures; they pointed to CMV infection and to a matching HLA type. Notes on the study in general: Using cumulative public TCR beta family frequency, the authors identified those who carried CMV together with the relevant HLA.

TCRdb independently ran MiXCR on the reads; one entry per CDR3 protein. The table includes 350,000 to 450,000 distinct CDR3 sequences, around 18% detected once. What was sequenced was PBMCs. This sequence joins TRBV5-6 and TRBJ2-3; TRBD1 aligns across 12 bases. The sequence came from a human donor in good health (CMV status not recorded). Some clones in this sample may be carry-over from other donors' samples. The CDR3 reads CASSPGTGGLTDTQNF. As DNA, the CDR3 is TGTGCCAGCAGTCCCGGGACAGGGGGCCTCACAGATACGCAGAATTTT.